The clone carrying this T cell receptor (beta chain) was seen only a few times. Its antigen is not known. The sample belongs to a study of T cells in Graves' hyperthyroidism and ophthalmopathy. Overall study context: Peripheral blood was secured at the point of initial diagnosis, before any treatment.

The study's findings and limits: In simple terms, a model built on 13 V-J features told ophthalmopathy apart from stable hyperthyroidism. Most clonotypes expanded in the thyroid (above 0.001) were also present in blood.

Amplified TCR beta CDR3 regions derived from RNA transcripts. First-round RT-PCR with HTBI primers amplified the TCR CDR3 region. TCRdb fed the multiplex PCR reads into MiXCR, producing one record per CDR3 protein. The sample yields nearly 600,000 distinct CDR3 sequences, roughly 13% seen once. The CDR3 covers 16 residues. The germline V gene has CDR1 LGHDT and CDR2 YNNKEL (reference sequence). V dropped 4 bases and J dropped 3; count of bases not matched to a gene: 9. The chain combines TRBV3-1 with TRBJ2-3; 8 nucleotides line up with TRBD2. The receptor was derived from a woman younger than 45 with Graves' hyperthyroidism that later progressed to Graves' ophthalmopathy. The sample taken for sequencing was blood. The CDR3 region is CASSPLAGGRTDTQYF. CDR3 nucleotide sequence: TGTGCCAGCAGCCCTTTGGCGGGAGGTAGGACAGATACGCAGTATTTT.